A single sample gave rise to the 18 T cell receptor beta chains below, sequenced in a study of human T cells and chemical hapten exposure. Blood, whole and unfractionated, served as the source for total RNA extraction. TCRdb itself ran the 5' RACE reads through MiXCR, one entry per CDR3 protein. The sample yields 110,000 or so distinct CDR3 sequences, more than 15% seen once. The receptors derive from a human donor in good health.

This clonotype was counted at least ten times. CDR3 bases: TGCAGCGTTGAAAGTGGGAGAAGCGCAGATACGCAGTATTTT. Encoded protein: CSVESGRSADTQYF. The V call is TRBV29-1, the J call TRBJ2-3, with a possible D match to TRBD2 (5 bases). Trimming stripped 2 bases from V and 4 bases from J, with 13 bases between. There are 14 residues in the CDR3. Germline-derived CDR1 and CDR2 are SQVTM and ANQGSEA.

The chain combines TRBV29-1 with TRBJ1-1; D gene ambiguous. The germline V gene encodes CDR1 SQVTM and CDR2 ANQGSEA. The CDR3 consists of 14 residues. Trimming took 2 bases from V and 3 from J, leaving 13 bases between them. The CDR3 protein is CSVERSLRDTEAFF. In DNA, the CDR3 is TGCAGCGTTGAACGGAGCCTAAGAGACACTGAAGCTTTCTTT.

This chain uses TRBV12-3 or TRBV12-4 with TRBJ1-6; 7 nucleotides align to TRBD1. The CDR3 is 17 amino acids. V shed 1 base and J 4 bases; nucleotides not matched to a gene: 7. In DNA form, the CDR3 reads TGTGCCAGCAGTTTAGAGGATGGGACAGCATATAATTCACCCCTCCACTTT. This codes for CASSLEDGTAYNSPLHF.

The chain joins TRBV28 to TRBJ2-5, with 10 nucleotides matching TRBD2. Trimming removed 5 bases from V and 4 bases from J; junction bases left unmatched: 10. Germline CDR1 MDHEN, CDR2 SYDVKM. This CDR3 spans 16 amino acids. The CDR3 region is CASSPVGTSALETQYF. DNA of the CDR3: TGTGCCAGCAGTCCCGTCGGGACTAGCGCTTTAGAGACCCAGTACTTC.

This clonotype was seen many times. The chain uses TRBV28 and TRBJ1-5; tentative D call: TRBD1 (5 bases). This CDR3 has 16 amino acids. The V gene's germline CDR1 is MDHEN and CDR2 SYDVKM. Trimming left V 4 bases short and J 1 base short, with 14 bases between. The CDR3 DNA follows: TGTGCCAGCAGTTCATCGGAGGGACGGAGCAATCAGCCCCAGCATTTT. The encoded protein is CASSSSEGRSNQPQHF.

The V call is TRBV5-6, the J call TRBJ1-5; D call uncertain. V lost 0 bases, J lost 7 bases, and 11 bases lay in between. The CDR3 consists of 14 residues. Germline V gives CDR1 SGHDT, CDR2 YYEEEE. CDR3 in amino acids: CASSLVNSPQPQHF. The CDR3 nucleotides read TGTGCCAGCAGCTTGGTGAACTCACCACAGCCCCAGCATTTT.

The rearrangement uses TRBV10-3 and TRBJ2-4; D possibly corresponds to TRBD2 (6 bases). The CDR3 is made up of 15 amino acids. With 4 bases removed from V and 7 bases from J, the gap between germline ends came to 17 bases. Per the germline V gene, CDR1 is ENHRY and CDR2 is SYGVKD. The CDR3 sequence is CAISVRIGGVNIQYF. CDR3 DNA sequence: TGTGCCATCAGTGTGAGGATAGGCGGGGTGAACATTCAGTACTTC.

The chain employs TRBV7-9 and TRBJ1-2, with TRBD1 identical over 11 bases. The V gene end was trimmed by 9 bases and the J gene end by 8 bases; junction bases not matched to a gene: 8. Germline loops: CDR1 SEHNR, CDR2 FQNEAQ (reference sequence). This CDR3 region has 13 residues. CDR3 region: CASQDRGLLGYTF. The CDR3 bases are TGTGCCAGTCAGGACAGGGGGCTTTTGGGCTACACCTTC.

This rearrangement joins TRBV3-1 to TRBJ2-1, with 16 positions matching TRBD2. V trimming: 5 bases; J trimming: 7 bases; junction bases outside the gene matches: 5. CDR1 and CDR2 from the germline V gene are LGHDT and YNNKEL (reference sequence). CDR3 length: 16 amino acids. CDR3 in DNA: TGTGCCAGCAGCAGTACGGGACTAGCGGGAGGGAATGAGCAGTTCTTC. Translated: CASSSTGLAGGNEQFF.

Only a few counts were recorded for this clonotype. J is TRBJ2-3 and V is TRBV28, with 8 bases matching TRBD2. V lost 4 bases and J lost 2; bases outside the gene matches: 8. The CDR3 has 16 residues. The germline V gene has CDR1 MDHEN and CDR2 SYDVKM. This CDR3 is CASSSGLGSFTDTQYF. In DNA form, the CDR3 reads TGTGCCAGCAGTTCGGGACTAGGCAGTTTCACAGATACGCAGTATTTT. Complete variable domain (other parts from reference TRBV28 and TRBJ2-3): DVKVTQSSRYLVKRTGEKVFLECVQDMDHENMFWYRQDPGLGLRLIYFSYDVKMKEKGDIPEGYSVSREKKERFSLILESASTNQTSMYLCASSSGLGSFTDTQYFGPGTRLTVL.

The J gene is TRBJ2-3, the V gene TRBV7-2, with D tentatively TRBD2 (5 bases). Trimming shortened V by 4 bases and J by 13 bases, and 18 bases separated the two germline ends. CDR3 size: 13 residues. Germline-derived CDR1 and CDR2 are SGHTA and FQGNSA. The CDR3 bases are TGTGCCAGCAGCTATCCCCCAGGAGCCGGGAAGTATTTT. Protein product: CASSYPPGAGKYF.

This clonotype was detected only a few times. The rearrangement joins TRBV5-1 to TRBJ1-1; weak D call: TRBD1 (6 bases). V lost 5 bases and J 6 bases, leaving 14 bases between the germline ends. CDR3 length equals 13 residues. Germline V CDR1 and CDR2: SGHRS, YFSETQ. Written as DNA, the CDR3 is TGCGCCAGCAGTCTTAACCAGGGGCCTGAAGCTTTCTTT. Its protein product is CASSLNQGPEAFF.

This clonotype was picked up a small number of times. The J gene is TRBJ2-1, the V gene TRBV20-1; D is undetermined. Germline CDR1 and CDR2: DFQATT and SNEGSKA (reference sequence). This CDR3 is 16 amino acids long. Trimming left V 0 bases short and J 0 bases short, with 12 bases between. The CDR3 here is CSARDGSKSSYNEQFF. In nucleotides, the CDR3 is TGCAGTGCTAGAGATGGGTCGAAGAGCTCCTACAATGAGCAGTTCTTC.

The CDR3 protein is CATLTGIPNTEAFF. CDR3 in DNA: TGTGCCACCTTAACAGGGATACCGAACACTGAAGCTTTCTTT. The chain joins TRBV2 to TRBJ1-1, with D possibly being TRBD1 (6 bases). Trimming left V 10 bases short and J 1 base short, with 16 bases between. The CDR3 sequence is 14 residues long. Germline values: CDR1 SNHLY, CDR2 FYNNEI.

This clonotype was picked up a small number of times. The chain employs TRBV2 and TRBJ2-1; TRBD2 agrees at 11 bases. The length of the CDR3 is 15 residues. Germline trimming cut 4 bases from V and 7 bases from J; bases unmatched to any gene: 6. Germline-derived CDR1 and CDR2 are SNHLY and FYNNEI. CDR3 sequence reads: CASSAGTSGTNEQFF. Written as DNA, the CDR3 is TGTGCCAGCAGTGCCGGGACTAGCGGCACGAATGAGCAGTTCTTC.

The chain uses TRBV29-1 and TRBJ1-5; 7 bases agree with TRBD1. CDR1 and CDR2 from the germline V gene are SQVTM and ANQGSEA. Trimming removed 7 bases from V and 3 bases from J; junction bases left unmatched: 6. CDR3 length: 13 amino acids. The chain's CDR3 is CSGSTGTNQPQHF. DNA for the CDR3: TGCAGCGGCTCGACAGGGACCAATCAGCCCCAGCATTTT.

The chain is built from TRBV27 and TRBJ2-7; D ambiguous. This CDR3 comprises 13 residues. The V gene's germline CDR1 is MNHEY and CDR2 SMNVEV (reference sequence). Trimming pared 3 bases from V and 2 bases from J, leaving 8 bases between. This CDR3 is CASSLGTAYEQYF. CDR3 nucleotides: TGTGCCAGCAGTTTGGGCACAGCCTACGAGCAGTACTTC.

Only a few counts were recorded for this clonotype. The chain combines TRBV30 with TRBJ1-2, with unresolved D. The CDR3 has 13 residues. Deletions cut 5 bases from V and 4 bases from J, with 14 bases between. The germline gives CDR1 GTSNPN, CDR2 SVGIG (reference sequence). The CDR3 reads CAWVGGLSYGYTF. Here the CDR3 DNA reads TGTGCCTGGGTAGGAGGACTCAGCTATGGCTACACCTTC.